This T cell receptor (beta chain) originates from a study of follicular helper T cells after annual influenza vaccination. Study-level information: Across the 2013-2014, 2014-2015 and 2015-2016 vaccination seasons, some subjects were resampled.

The CDR3 covers 14 residues. V gave up 6 bases and J gave up 4 bases; unmatched junction bases: 5. Germline V gives CDR1 SNHLY, CDR2 FYNNEI. About this clone: Antigen: not known.

Regarding the study as a whole: Yearly vaccinations repeatedly recalled conserved clonotypes in ICOS+CD38+ cTfh.

Sequencing of TCRB used Survey level resolution. Generated by immunoSEQ multiplex PCR, the TCRdb table keeps only in-frame clones and is missing some. Here the sample spans 6,500 to 8,000 clones, approximately 91% being singletons. Sample time point: 2015-2016 season, 7 days after influenza vaccination. Non-naive CD4+CXCR5+PD-1+ cTfh were sorted into ICOS+CD38+ and ICOS-CD38- fractions. The sequenced sample was CXCR5+ CD38- circulating T follicular helper cells from blood, obtained 7 days after influenza vaccination. The subset denotes: circulating Tfh, non-naive CD4+CXCR5+PD-1+ (ICOS+CD38+ or ICOS-CD38-). The TCR comes from an adult who received the influenza vaccine. The V call is TRBV2, the J call TRBJ2-2; TRBD2 matches 7 bases. CDR3 in amino acids: CASSREGGTGELFF. In DNA form, the CDR3 reads TGTGCCAGCAGCAGGGAGGGCGGCACCGGGGAGCTGTTTTTT.